Described below is a single T cell receptor beta chain sequence and its context. The data originate from a study of control samples from healthy donors and cancer patients. Sequenced by immunoSEQ multiplex PCR; TCRdb stores in-frame clones only, minus some. The sample holds under 7,500 clones, approximately 77% seen once. From germline, CDR1 is SGHRS and CDR2 YFSETQ. This CDR3 has 15 residues. J gave up 1 base and V 4 bases, and 3 bases lay outside the gene matches. Sequences were obtained from PBMCs. The chain carries TRBV5-1 and TRBJ2-2; 8 bases are a match to TRBD2. This TCR came from a man in his 70s with lung cancer. This chain's CDR3 is CASSPGLENTGELFF. CDR3 nucleotide sequence: TGCGCCAGCAGCCCGGGACTAGAGAACACCGGGGAGCTGTTTTTT. Complete variable domain (other parts from reference TRBV5-1 and TRBJ2-2): KAGVTQTPRYLIKTRGQQVTLSCSPISGHRSVSWYQQTPGQGLQFLFEYFSETQRNKGNFPGRFSGRQFSNSRSEMNVSTLELGDSALYLCASSPGLENTGELFFGEGSRLTVL.